This TCR beta chain was found in a study of CD8+ T cells in alopecia areata. About this clone itself: Its antigen is still unknown.

The CDR3 is made up of 14 amino acids. With 4 bases clipped from V and 3 bases from J, the junction kept 5 bases outside the gene matches. Germline V gene data show CDR1 as LGHNA and CDR2 as YNFKEQ. Points from the study as a whole: Affected lesional scalp, above all in alopecia totalis/universalis, was more clonal than normal scalp. There were also resident alphabeta T cells of normal skin sequenced in scalp samples. Sharing of TCR sequences between patients (possibly for HLA-related reasons) was less clear than in mice.

Sequencing used cDNA as its template, made by extracting RNA and reverse transcribing it. Profiled with immunoSEQ multiplex PCR; TCRdb holds only in-frame clones, not every one. There are about 200,000 clones in the sample; roughly two fifths occur only once, and 0.4% to 0.55% lies in the top ten. The sample's treatment: oral pan-JAK inhibitor, 5-10 mg twice daily. Peripheral blood and lesional scalp punch biopsies came from alopecia areata patients. The sample consisted of CD4+ T cells sorted from blood, taken at approximately week 30, from a patient treated with tofacitinib. The V and J genes are TRBV4-2 and TRBJ2-7, with TRBD2 matching 8 bases. The clonotype was recovered from a human donor with alopecia areata. The CDR3 DNA sequence: TGTGCCAGCAGCCGCGGGGGGTACGACTACGAGCAGTACTTC. The encoded protein is CASSRGGYDYEQYF.